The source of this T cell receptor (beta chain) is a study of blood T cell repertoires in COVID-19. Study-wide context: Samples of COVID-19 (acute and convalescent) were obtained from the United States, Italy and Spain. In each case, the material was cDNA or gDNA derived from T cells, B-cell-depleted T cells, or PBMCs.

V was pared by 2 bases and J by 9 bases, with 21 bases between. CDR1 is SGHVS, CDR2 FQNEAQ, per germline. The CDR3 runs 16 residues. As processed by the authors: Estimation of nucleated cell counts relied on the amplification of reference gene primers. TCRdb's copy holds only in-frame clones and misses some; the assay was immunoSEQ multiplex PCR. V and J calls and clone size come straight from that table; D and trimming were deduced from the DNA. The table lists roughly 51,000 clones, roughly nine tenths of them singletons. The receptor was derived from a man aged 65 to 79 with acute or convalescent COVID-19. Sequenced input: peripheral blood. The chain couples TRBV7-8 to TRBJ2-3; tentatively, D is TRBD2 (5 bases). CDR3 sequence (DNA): TGTGCCAGCAGCTTATCTCTCCGAGAGGACTGGGTCACGCAGTATTTT. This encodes CASSLSLREDWVTQYF.